This T cell receptor (beta chain) was profiled in a study of blood T cell repertoires in COVID-19 (dated by TCRdb to the early 2020s). About the full investigation: The collaborator samples originated in the United States, Italy and Spain and spanned the acute and convalescent phases of COVID-19. The material from the prospective study consisted of cDNA or gDNA derived from T cells, B-cell-depleted T cells, or PBMCs. The dataset comprised deeply sampled blood TCRbeta repertoires from subjects exposed to, actively infected with, or recovered from COVID-19. The repertoires were made available in a free public database intended to serve as a resource for research on the immune response to SARS-CoV-2. The samples were drawn from the first 160 participants of the ongoing ImmuneRACE study and from more than 1,000 subjects provided by 6 global collaborators. The sample metadata nearly always contained a de-identified subject ID, COVID-19 status, age in years and sex. Where available, HLA class I and class II types were taken from metadata supplied by the sample provider and were not determined by assay-based typing. Study-wide findings and limitations: How much clinical and demographic metadata was included differed by source and by participant, and the metadata was provided uncurated.

As regards this clone: Which antigen it targets is not known. Qualities for individual bases were not recorded, and no much larger clone is one base off.

The germline ends are 18 bases apart after V is trimmed by 4 bases and J by 5 bases. The germline V gene encodes CDR1 SGHDT and CDR2 YYEEEE. The CDR3 numbers 15 residues from cysteine through phenylalanine. The read is trimmed to its CDR3 DNA, 45 bases read in frame from base 1. TCRbeta CDR3 regions were amplified from genomic DNA using the immunoSEQ Assay, a bias-controlled multiplex PCR. Per the source publication's procedure: Within the assay, amplification of reference gene primers was used to estimate how many nucleated cells each sample contained. To quantify the absolute abundance of each unique TCRbeta CDR3 rearrangement, sequence reads were collapsed and filtered. For each sample, productive Simpson clonality was calculated as the square root of Simpson's diversity index across productive rearrangements. TCRdb retrieved this table from immuneACCESS and kept in-frame rearrangements only. Not all clones are present; in checked studies, unresolved V genes account for under half, and no reason is known for the remainder. From that table come the V and J calls and clone size; the DNA was used to work out D and trimming. Recorded for this sample are roughly 220,000 clones; roughly 81% of them occurred a single time. The ten largest clones take up approximately 2.6% of the sample.

Another Seattle source contributed samples from volunteer blood donors who had recovered from COVID-19. Collaborating institutions collected whole blood in K2EDTA tubes following their own protocols. For TCRbeta analysis, collaborator samples were shipped as frozen whole blood, as isolated PBMCs, or as DNA extracted from either sample type. The material sequenced was peripheral blood. This receptor chain uses TRBV5-6 and TRBJ1-2; TRBD1 could be the D gene, as 5 bases match. This TCR was sampled from a man over 45 who had recovered from COVID-19. The DNA sequence follows: TGTGCCAGCAGCGCGCGGGGTGGGACTAGGTATGGCTACACCTTC. Translated, it reads CASSARGGTRYGYTF.